The text below deals with one T cell receptor (beta chain). The specificity of this receptor is unknown. One base away there is no much larger clone; base qualities are not given. The donors were healthy, HIV-negative adults who had no recently reported acute infections or vaccinations. Only Caucasian adults living in Nashville, Tennessee, USA were represented among the donors. CD4+ T cells were enriched by magnetic negative selection; naive cells were then positively selected on CD45RA, and the negative fraction formed the memory subset. Blood was collected by leukapheresis, and PBMCs were isolated by Ficoll-Histopaque density gradient centrifugation and then cryopreserved in liquid nitrogen vapor phase. Purity and quantity of every magnetically sorted T cell population were checked by analytical flow cytometry. Genomic DNA was isolated from every sorted fraction and measured by UV absorbance on a Nanodrop 2000c.

Using the deep immunoSEQ assay, TCR CDR3 regions were amplified from genomic DNA by multiplex PCR. For each cell subset, the extracted genomic DNA was distributed evenly across all wells of several immunoSEQ 96-well plates, and each plate served as one replicate. For sorted subsets, each replicate PCR was loaded with approximately 200 ng genomic DNA, equivalent to some 31,000 T cell genomes. Purified libraries were measured with a Qubit 3.0 fluorometer, size-checked on a Bioanalyzer 2100, and measured again with the KAPA Library Quantification kit. Every immunoSEQ 96-well plate was sequenced on a dedicated single-read 150-cycle Illumina NextSeq 550 flow cell. Per the authors' processing: The immunoSEQ output contained only junctional sequences without quality scores, so filtering could not match that applied to full-length reads. To assign V/J genes and CDR3, sequences were annotated using PyIR, a Python wrapper for IgBLAST v1.9, with IMGT germline references. Reads were removed for weak V/J assignments (E-value above 1e-6), missing CDR3, stop codons, out-of-frame junctions, or ambiguous translated residues. V3J clonotypes were defined as sequences sharing the same inferred V gene, J gene, and CDR3 amino acid sequence. Percentage overlap between repertoires was computed as shared unique clonotypes divided by the size of the smaller repertoire. Richness of each repertoire was evaluated using RTK rarefaction, the Chao1 estimator, and Recon v2.1 estimates of unobserved clonotypes. OLGA was used to compute generation probabilities for all TCRbeta clonotypes that the gDNA method yielded from a handful of donors. TCRdb re-hosts the immuneACCESS table, in-frame sequences only. Its copies lack some clones; in the studies checked, an unresolved V gene accounts for under half of them, and the cause for the rest is not known. Clone size and V and J calls were adopted from that table, with D and trimming inferred from the DNA. Here the sample has around 1,000,000 clones; 60% to 85% occur a single time. The top ten clonotypes cover over 0.8% of the sample.

The germline V gene (reference sequence) specifies SEHNR as CDR1 and FQNEAQ as CDR2. Germline trimming: 4 bases from V, 4 bases from J; junction bases outside gene matches: 18. The CDR3 has 19 amino acids, counting the end cysteine and phenylalanine. Of all the DNA, just the CDR3 is kept, 57 bases in frame from base 1. These data come from a study of shared clonotypes between healthy human individuals (dated by TCRdb to the early 2020s). Regarding the study in general: The cohort comprised two women and a few men aged 18 to 49 years. For each donor, CD4 naive and CD4 memory were each run on three plates, CD8 naive on two plates, and CD8 memory on one plate. To estimate repertoire size and how much clonotype sharing occurs between individuals, the study deeply sequenced the blood TCR repertoires of several healthy adults. Leukapheresis yielded between about 0.94 and 10 billion PBMCs per donor. To increase sequencing depth and limit assay-specific biases, different laboratories used diverse techniques to prepare libraries and sequence TCR repertoires.

Study-level results and caveats: Higher generation probabilities were observed for clonotypes shared by all four sorted-subset donors than for non-shared clonotypes. Because the study included a small number of donors, the genetic and exposure-history diversity represented was limited. Incomplete sequencing was indicated by rarefaction of sorted-subset datasets, despite the large sequencing depth. Pairwise subsampling indicated that sequencing depth was expected to affect the degree of clonotype sharing among donors. Across a few donors, roughly 5.1% of naive CD4, over 3% of naive CD8, approximately 2.5% of memory CD4, and 0.4% of memory CD8 clonotypes were shared. Sampling was restricted to blood, and TCR repertoires in tissue are likely to differ from TCR repertoires in blood. Naive subsets generally had larger estimated clonotype richness than memory subsets.

This sequence uses TRBV7-9 and TRBJ1-3; 8 bases in the middle match TRBD1. This clonotype originated in a man in his late teens or twenties in good health. Some clones in this sample may be carry-over from other donors' samples. Input material: memory CD4+ T cells from PBMCs. Read against the paper, the sample's cell subset or site label means: CD45RA-negative fraction. This receptor carries the CDR3 CASSSIPGQEFGLGNTIYF. The nucleotide sequence reads as follows: TGTGCCAGCAGCTCCATTCCGGGACAGGAGTTCGGATTGGGAAACACCATATATTTT.